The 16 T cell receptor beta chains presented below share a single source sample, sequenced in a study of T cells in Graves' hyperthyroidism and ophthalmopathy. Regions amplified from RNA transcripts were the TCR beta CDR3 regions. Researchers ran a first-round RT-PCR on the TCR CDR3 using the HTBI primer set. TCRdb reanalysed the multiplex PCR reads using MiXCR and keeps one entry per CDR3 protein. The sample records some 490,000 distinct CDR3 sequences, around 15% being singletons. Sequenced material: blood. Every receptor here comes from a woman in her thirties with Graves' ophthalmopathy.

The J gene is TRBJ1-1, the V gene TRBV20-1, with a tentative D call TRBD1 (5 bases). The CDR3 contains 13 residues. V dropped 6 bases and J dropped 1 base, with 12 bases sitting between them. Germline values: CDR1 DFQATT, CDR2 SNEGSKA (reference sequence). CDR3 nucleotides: TGCAGTGCAAGACAGAAAACGAACACTGAAGCTTTCTTT. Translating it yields CSARQKTNTEAFF.

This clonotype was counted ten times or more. CDR3 protein: CATGQGQNQPQHF. DNA for the CDR3: TGTGCCACTGGTCAGGGGCAAAATCAGCCCCAGCATTTT. The genes are TRBV15 and TRBJ1-5; D is possibly TRBD1 (6 bases). This CDR3 is built from 13 residues. Deletions cut 9 bases from V and 4 bases from J, with 13 bases between. Germline assignment: CDR1 LNHNV and CDR2 YYDKDF (reference sequence).

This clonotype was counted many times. CDR3 residues: CASSFQGENSPLHF. CDR3 DNA sequence: TGCGCCAGCAGCTTCCAGGGGGAGAATTCACCCCTCCACTTT. The chain employs TRBV5-1 and TRBJ1-6; 7 bases fit TRBD1. Germline CDR1 SGHRS, CDR2 YFSETQ. The CDR3 spans 14 residues. V lost 2 bases, J lost 7 bases, and 3 bases stayed unmatched.

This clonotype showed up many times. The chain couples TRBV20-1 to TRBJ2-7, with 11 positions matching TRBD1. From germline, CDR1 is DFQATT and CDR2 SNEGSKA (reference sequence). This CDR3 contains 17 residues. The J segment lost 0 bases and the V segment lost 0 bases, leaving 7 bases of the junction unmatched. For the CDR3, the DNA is TGCAGTGCTAGAGATGAAGGGGGGACAGGGGGCTCCTACGAGCAGTACTTC. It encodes CSARDEGGTGGSYEQYF.

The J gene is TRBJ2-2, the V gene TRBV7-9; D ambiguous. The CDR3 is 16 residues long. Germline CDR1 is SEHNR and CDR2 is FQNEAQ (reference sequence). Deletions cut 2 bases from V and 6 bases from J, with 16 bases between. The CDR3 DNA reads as TGTGCCAGCAGCTTAAATCCCCAAGTGAGCGCCGGGGAGCTGTTTTTT. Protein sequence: CASSLNPQVSAGELFF.

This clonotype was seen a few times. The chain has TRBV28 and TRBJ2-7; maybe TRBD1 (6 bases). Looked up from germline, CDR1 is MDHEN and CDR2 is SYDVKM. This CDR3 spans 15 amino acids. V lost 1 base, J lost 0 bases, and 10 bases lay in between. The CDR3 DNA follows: TGTGCCAGCAGTTTATTAGGGGGTTTCTCCTACGAGCAGTACTTC. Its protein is CASSLLGGFSYEQYF.

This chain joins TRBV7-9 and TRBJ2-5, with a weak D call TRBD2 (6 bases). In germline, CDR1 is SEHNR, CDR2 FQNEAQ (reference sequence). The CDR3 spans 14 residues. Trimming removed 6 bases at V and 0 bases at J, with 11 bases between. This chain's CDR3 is CASSIWGDQETQYF. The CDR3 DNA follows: TGTGCCAGCAGTATTTGGGGGGACCAAGAGACCCAGTACTTC.

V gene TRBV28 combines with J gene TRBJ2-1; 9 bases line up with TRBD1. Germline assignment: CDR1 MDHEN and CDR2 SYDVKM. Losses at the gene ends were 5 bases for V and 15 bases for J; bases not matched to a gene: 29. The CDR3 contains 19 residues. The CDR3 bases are TGTGCCAGCAGTCCGCCGGGACAGGGAGTTGGTTTTCTACCAAAGGTTTTGTTCTTC. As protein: CASSPPGQGVGFLPKVLFF.

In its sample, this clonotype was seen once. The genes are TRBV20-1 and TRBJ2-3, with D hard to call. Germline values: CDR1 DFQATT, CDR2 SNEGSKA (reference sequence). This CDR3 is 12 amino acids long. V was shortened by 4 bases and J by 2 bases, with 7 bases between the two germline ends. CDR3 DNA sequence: TGCAGTGCTACCGGGCTCACAGATACGCAGTATTTT. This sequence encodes CSATGLTDTQYF.

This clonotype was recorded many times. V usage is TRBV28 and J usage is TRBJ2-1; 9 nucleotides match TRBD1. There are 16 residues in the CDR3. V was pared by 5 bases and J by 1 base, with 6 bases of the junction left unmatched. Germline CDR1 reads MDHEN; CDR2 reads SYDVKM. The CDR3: CASSTGGLRSYNEQFF. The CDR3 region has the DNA TGTGCCAGCAGTACAGGGGGCCTTAGGTCCTACAATGAGCAGTTCTTC.

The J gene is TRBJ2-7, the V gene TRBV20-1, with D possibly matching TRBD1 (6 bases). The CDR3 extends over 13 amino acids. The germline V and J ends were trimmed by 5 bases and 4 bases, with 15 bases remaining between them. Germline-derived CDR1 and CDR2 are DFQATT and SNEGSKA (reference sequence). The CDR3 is CSAGGHGWYEQYF. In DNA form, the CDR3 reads TGCAGTGCTGGGGGACACGGGTGGTACGAGCAGTACTTC.

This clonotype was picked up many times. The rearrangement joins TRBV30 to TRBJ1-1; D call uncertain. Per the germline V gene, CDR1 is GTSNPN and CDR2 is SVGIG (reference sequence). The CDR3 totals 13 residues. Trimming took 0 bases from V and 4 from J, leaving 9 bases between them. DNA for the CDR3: TGTGCCTGGAGTGTTGGGAGAAGCACTGAAGCTTTCTTT. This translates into CAWSVGRSTEAFF.

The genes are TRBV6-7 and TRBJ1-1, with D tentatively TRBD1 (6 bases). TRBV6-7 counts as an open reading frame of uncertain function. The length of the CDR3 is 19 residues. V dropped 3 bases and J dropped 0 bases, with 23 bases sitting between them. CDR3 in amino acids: CASSYDPEIQGSMNTEAFF. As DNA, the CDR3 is TGTGCCAGCAGTTATGACCCTGAGATTCAGGGGTCCATGAACACTGAAGCTTTCTTT.

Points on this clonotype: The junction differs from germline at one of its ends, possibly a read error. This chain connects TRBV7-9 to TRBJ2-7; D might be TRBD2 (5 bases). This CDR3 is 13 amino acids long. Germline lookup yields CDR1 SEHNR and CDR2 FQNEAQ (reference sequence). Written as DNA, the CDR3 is TGTGCCGGCAGCTCCGCGGTAGGGAGCGAGCAGTACTTC. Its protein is CAGSSAVGSEQYF.

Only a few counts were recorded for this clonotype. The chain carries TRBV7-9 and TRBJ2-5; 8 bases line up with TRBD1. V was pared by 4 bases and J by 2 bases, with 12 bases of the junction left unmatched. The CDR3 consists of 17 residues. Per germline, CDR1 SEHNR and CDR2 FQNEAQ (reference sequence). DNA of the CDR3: TGTGCCAGCAGCTACAACCGGCCAGGGGGCCTGCAAGAGACCCAGTACTTC. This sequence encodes CASSYNRPGGLQETQYF.

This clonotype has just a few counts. The chain's CDR3 is CASSTATPVAPDTQYF. CDR3 nucleotides: TGTGCCAGCAGTACGGCGACTCCCGTGGCCCCAGATACGCAGTATTTT. This chain links TRBV3-1 with TRBJ2-3; D not certain. The germline CDR1 and CDR2 sequences are LGHDT and YNNKEL (reference sequence). The CDR3 spans 16 residues. With 6 bases removed from V and 4 bases from J, the gap between germline ends came to 20 bases.